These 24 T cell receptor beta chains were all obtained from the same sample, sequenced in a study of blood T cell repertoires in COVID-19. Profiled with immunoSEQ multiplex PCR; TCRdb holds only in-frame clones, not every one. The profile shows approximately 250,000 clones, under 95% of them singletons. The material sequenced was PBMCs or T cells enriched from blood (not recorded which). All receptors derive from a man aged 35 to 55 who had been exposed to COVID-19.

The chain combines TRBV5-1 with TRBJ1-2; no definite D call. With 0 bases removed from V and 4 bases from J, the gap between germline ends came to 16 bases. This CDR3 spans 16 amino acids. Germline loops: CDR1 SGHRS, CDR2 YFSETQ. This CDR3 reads CASSLGFIPGSYGYTF. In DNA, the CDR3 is TGCGCCAGCAGCTTGGGTTTTATCCCGGGGTCCTATGGCTACACCTTC.

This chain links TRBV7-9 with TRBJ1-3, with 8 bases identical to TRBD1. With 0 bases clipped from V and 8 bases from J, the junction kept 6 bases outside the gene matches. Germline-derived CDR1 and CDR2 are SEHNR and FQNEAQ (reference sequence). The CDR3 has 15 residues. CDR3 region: CASSLAGQGADTIYF. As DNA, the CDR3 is TGTGCCAGCAGCTTAGCGGGTCAGGGGGCGGACACCATATATTTT.

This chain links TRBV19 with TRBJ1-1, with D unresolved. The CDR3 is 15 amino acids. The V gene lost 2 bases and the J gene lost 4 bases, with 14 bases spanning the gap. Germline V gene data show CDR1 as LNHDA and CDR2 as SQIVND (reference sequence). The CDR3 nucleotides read TGTGCCAGTAGTATAAATATTGTGGGAGTCACTGAAGCTTTCTTT. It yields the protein CASSINIVGVTEAFF.

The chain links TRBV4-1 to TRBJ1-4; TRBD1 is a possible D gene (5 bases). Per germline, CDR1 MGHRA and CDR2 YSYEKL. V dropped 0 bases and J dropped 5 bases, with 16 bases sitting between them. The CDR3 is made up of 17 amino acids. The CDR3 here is CASSQDPSGGANEKLFF. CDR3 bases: TGCGCCAGCAGCCAAGATCCATCGGGAGGGGCAAATGAAAAACTGTTTTTT.

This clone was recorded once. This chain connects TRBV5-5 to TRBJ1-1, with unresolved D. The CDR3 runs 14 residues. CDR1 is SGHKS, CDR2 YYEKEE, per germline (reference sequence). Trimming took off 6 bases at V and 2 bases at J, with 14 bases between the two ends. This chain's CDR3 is CASTYGSSNTEAFF. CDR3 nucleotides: TGTGCCAGCACCTACGGGTCCTCAAACACTGAAGCTTTCTTT.

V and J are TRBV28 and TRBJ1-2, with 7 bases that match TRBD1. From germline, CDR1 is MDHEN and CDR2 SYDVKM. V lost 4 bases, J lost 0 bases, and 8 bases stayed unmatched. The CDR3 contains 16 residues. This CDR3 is CASSSLGGLANYGYTF. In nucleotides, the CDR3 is TGTGCCAGCAGTTCCCTAGGGGGCCTAGCTAACTATGGCTACACCTTC.

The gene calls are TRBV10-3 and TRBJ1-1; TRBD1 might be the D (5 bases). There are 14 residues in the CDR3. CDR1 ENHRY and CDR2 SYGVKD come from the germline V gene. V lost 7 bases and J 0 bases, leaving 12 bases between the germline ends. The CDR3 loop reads CAIMEGHLNTEAFF. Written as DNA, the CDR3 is TGTGCCATCATGGAAGGACATTTGAACACTGAAGCTTTCTTT.

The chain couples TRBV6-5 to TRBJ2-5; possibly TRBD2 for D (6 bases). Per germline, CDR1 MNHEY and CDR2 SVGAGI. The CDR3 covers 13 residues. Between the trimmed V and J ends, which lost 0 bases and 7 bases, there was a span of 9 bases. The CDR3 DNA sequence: TGTGCCAGCAGTTACTCGAGTAGCGGGACCCAGTACTTC. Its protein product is CASSYSSSGTQYF.

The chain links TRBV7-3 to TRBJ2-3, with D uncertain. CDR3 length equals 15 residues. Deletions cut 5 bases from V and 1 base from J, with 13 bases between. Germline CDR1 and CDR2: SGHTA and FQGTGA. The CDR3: CASSPHLTGTDTQYF. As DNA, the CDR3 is TGTGCCAGCAGCCCCCACTTGACTGGCACAGATACGCAGTATTTT.

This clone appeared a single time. The CDR3 here is CASSPDTNTGELFF. CDR3 nucleotides: TGTGCCAGCAGTCCGGACACGAACACCGGGGAGCTGTTTTTT. The genes are TRBV28 and TRBJ2-2; TRBD1 might be the D (5 bases). This CDR3 is 14 amino acids long. CDR1 and CDR2 (germline): MDHEN, SYDVKM. V lost 5 bases to trimming and J lost 0 bases, with 7 bases between them.

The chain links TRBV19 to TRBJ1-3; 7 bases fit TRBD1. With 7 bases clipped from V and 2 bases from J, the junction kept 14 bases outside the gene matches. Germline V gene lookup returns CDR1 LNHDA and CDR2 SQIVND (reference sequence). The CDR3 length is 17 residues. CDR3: CASTPVTGTATGNTIYF. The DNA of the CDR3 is TGTGCCAGTACACCCGTGACCGGGACAGCAACTGGAAACACCATATATTTT.

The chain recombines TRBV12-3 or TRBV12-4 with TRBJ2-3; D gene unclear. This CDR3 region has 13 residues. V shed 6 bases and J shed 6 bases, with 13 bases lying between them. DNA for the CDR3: TGTGCCAGCAGCCGTCTGCGTACGGATACGCAGTATTTT. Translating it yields CASSRLRTDTQYF.

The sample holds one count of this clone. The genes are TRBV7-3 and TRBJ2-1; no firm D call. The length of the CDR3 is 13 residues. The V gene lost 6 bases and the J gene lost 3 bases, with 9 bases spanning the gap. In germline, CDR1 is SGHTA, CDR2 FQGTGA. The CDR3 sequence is CASSRSSYNEQFF. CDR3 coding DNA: TGTGCCAGCAGTCGTTCTAGCTACAATGAGCAGTTCTTC.

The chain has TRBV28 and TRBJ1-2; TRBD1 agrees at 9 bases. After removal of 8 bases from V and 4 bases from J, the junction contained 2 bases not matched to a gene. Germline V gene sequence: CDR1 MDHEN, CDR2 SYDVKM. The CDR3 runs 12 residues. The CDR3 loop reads CASPGQGYGYTF. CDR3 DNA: TGTGCCAGCCCGGGACAGGGCTATGGCTACACCTTC.

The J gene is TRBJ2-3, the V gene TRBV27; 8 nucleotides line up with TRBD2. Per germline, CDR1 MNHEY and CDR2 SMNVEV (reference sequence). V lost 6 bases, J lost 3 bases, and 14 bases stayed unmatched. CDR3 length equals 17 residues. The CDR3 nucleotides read TGTGCCAGCAGCCCCGATGACGGGAGGGCAGGTACAGATACGCAGTATTTT. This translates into CASSPDDGRAGTDTQYF.

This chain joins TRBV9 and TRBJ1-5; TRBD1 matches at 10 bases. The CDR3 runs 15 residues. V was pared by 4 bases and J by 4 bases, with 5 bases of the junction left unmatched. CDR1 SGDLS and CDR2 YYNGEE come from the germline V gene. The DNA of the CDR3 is TGTGCCAGCAGCCCTTGGGACAGGGGAAATCAGCCCCAGCATTTT. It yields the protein CASSPWDRGNQPQHF.

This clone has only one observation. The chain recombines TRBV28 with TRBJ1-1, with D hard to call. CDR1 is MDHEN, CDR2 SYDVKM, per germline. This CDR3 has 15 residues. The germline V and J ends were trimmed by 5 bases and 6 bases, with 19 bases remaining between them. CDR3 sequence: CASSPHRGGIPEAFF. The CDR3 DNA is TGTGCCAGCAGTCCCCACCGGGGAGGGATTCCTGAAGCTTTCTTT.

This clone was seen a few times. This CDR3 is CASSVEATDSGNTIYF. The CDR3 nucleotides are TGTGCCAGCAGCGTAGAAGCGACAGACTCTGGAAACACCATATATTTT. The chain carries TRBV9 and TRBJ1-3, with a possible D match to TRBD1 (5 bases). Looked up from germline, CDR1 is SGDLS and CDR2 is YYNGEE. Trimming removed 0 bases from V and 0 bases from J, with 10 bases in between. The CDR3 is made up of 16 amino acids.

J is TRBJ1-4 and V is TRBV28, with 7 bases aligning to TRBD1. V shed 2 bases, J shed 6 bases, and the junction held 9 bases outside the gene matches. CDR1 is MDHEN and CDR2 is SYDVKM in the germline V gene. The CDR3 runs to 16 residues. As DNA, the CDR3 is TGTGCCAGCAGTTTAGGCGACAGGGTGGCTTATGAAAAACTGTTTTTT. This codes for CASSLGDRVAYEKLFF.

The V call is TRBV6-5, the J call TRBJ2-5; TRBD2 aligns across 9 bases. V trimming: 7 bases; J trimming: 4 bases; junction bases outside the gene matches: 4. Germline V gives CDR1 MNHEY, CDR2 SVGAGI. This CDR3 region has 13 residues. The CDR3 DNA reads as TGTGCCAGCAAGCGGGAGGTGACAGAGACCCAGTACTTC. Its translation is CASKREVTETQYF.

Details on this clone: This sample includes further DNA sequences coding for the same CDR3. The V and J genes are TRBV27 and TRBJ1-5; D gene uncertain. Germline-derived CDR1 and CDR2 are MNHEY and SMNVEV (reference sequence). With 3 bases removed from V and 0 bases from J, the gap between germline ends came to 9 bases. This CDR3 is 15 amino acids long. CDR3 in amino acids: CASSLGGYSNQPQHF. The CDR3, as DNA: TGTGCCAGCAGTTTGGGCGGGTATAGCAATCAGCCCCAGCATTTT.

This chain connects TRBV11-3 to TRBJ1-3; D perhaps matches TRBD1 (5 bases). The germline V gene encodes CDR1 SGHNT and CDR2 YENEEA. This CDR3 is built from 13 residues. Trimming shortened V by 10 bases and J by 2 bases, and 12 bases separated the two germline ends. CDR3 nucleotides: TGTGCCACCCGCCGGGGGACTGGAAACACCATATATTTT. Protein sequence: CATRRGTGNTIYF.

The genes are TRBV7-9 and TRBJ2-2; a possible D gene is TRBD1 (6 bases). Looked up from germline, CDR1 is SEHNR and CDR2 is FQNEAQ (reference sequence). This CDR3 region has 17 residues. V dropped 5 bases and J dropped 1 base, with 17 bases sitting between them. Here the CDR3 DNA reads TGTGCCAGCAGCCCACGAACTCGGACAGAGAACACCGGGGAGCTGTTTTTT. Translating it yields CASSPRTRTENTGELFF.

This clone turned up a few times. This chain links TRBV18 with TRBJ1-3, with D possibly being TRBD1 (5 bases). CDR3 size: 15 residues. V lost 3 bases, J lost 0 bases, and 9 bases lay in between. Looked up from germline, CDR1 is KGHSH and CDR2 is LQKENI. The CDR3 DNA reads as TGTGCCAGCTCACCGAACCAGGGCTCTGGAAACACCATATATTTT. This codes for CASSPNQGSGNTIYF.